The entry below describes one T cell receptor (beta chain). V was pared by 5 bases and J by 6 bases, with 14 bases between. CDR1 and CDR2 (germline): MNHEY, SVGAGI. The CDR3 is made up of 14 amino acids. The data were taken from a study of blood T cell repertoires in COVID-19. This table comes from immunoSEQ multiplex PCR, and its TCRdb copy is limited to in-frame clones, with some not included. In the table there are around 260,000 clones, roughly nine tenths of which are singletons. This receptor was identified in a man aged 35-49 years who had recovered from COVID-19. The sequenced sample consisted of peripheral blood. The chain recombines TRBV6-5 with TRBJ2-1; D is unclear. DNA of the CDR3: TGTGCCAGCAGTCCTCCTACCATATCCAATGAGCAGTTCTTC. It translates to CASSPPTISNEQFF.